A single sample is the source of the 9 T cell receptor beta chains below, sequenced in a study of blood T cell repertoires in COVID-19. The data were produced by immunoSEQ multiplex PCR, yet TCRdb's version contains in-frame clones alone and is incomplete. The top ten clones hold approximately 13% of a sample with over 150,000 clones, roughly 82% of them seen once. The sample was peripheral blood. These receptors all come from a human donor in a cohort sampled during active COVID-19.

The chain couples TRBV27 to TRBJ1-4; D is unclear. This CDR3 is 15 amino acids long. CDR1 is MNHEY, CDR2 SMNVEV, per germline (reference sequence). Trimming removed 5 bases from V and 8 bases from J, with 18 bases in between. The CDR3 DNA reads TGTGCCAGCAGTCCCCGGCCAACCCGGCGGGAAAAACTGTTTTTT. This codes for CASSPRPTRREKLFF.

The rearrangement links TRBV5-8 to TRBJ2-3; 10 bases line up with TRBD2. V trimming: 0 bases; J trimming: 0 bases; junction bases outside the gene matches: 4. CDR1 and CDR2 (germline): SGHTS, YDEGEE. The CDR3 contains 17 residues. The CDR3 DNA is TGTGCCAGCAGCTTGGGCCGGACTAGCGGTAGCACAGATACGCAGTATTTT. Protein: CASSLGRTSGSTDTQYF.

V is TRBV12-5 and J is TRBJ1-5; the D gene is possibly TRBD1 (6 bases). CDR1 and CDR2 (germline): LGHNT, FRNRAP. The CDR3 sequence is 12 residues long. V was cut by 4 bases and J by 7 bases, with 8 bases left in between. The CDR3 nucleotides are TGTGCTAGTGGTTCGGACAGCCAGCCCCAGCATTTT. This translates into CASGSDSQPQHF.

This clone was seen only once. The CDR3 sequence is CASSLVGGRYQETQYF. In DNA form, the CDR3 reads TGTGCCAGCAGCTTAGTTGGGGGCCGGTACCAAGAGACCCAGTACTTC. The genes are TRBV7-9 and TRBJ2-5; the D gene is possibly TRBD1 (6 bases). The CDR3 is 16 amino acids. V lost 1 base and J 0 bases, leaving 12 bases between the germline ends. The germline V gene encodes CDR1 SEHNR and CDR2 FQNEAQ (reference sequence).

This chain uses TRBV5-1 with TRBJ2-7; 7 bases match TRBD1. CDR1 and CDR2 from the germline V gene are SGHRS and YFSETQ. The trim removed 6 bases at V and 1 base at J, leaving 7 bases unmatched. This CDR3 has 14 amino acids. CDR3 nucleotides: TGCGCCAGCACAAGACAGGGTAAGTCCTACGAGCAGTACTTC. Protein sequence: CASTRQGKSYEQYF.

The V gene is TRBV2, the J gene TRBJ2-1, with TRBD2 matching 7 bases. The germline CDR1 and CDR2 sequences are SNHLY and FYNNEI. The ends lost 3 bases at V and 12 bases at J; junction bases unmatched: 5. The CDR3 is 12 amino acids. CDR3 nucleotide sequence: TGTGCCAGCAGTGACAGACTAGCCGGGCAGTTCTTC. Encoded protein: CASSDRLAGQFF.

This clone was picked up one time. This sequence joins TRBV5-6 and TRBJ2-5; tentatively, D is TRBD2 (5 bases). Trimming pared 5 bases from V and 1 base from J, leaving 15 bases between. Germline V gene lookup returns CDR1 SGHDT and CDR2 YYEEEE. The CDR3 length is 15 residues. The CDR3 DNA reads as TGTGCCAGCAGTACCCGGGCCGAGGGCCAAGAGACCCAGTACTTC. This sequence encodes CASSTRAEGQETQYF.

This chain joins TRBV15 and TRBJ2-7, with 7 bases that match TRBD1. Germline V gene lookup returns CDR1 LNHNV and CDR2 YYDKDF (reference sequence). The CDR3 is 14 residues long. Trimming at V came to 0 bases and at J to 6 bases, leaving 5 bases not matched to a gene. DNA for the CDR3: TGTGCCACCAGCAGAGATTTTGGGGACAGCGAGCAGTACTTC. Encoded protein: CATSRDFGDSEQYF. The full variable domain, in which reference TRBV15 and TRBJ2-7 provide the parts outside the CDR3, is DAMVIQNPRYQVTQFGKPVTLSCSQTLNHNVMYWYQQKSSQAPKLLFHYYDKDFNNEADTPDNFQSRRPNTSFCFLDIRSPGLGDTAMYLCATSRDFGDSEQYFGPGTRLTVT.

This chain uses TRBV6-6 with TRBJ1-2, with D uncertain. The CDR3 spans 14 residues. V was trimmed by 8 bases and J by 5 bases, leaving 18 bases between them. Germline lookup yields CDR1 MNHNY and CDR2 SVGAGI (reference sequence). In nucleotides, the CDR3 is TGTGCCAGCCATCCTAACGGGGTTTGGTATGGCTACACCTTC. Translation gives CASHPNGVWYGYTF.